This TCR beta chain is from a study of cytomegalovirus exposure and HLA in healthy donors. Broader study findings: The productive fraction for most TCR beta V segments was about 90% or about 30% in an earlier analysis. Several V segments, TRBV6-2 and TRBV6-3 among them, could not be told apart and were dropped. Researchers had no immune exposure information except CMV serostatus available.

Primers: 60 Vbeta forward and 13 Jbeta reverse. Original processing notes: Later, roughly 80 million unique TCR beta chains were counted in an analysis, and about 10 million of them were shared. Only in-frame clones appear in the TCRdb table, and some are missing; sequencing was by immunoSEQ multiplex PCR. Clone size and V and J calls were adopted from that table, with D and trimming inferred from the DNA. The sample contains about 59,000 clones, over 70% of which appear only once. As to this clone: Its antigen is not known.

The CDR3 spans 16 residues. Germline CDR1 is SGHNT and CDR2 is YYREEE (reference sequence). Deletions cut 5 bases from V and 6 bases from J, with 20 bases between. The chain is built from TRBV5-4 and TRBJ2-2; D may be TRBD2 (5 bases). The sample was PBMCs. This TCR came from a woman in her thirties or forties in good health and CMV-seronegative. The CDR3 region is CASSLPKGAGAGELFF. The CDR3 DNA reads TGTGCCAGCAGTCTCCCTAAGGGTGCCGGGGCCGGGGAGCTGTTTTTT.